Each of the 6 T cell receptor beta chains below was sequenced from the same sample in a study of cytomegalovirus exposure and HLA in healthy donors. The PCR contained 60 Vbeta and 13 Jbeta primers. Produced via immunoSEQ multiplex PCR; TCRdb's table is partial and in-frame only. Among 98,000 or so clones listed, over 60% were seen once. The sequencing input was PBMCs. The receptor set was obtained from a man between 60 and 75 years old in good health and CMV-seropositive.

This clone was observed a handful of times. V usage is TRBV7-6 and J usage is TRBJ2-7, with D perhaps matching TRBD2 (5 bases). The V and J ends lost 4 bases and 5 bases respectively, with 18 bases between them. The CDR3 has 15 residues. Germline CDR1 reads SGHVS; CDR2 reads FNYEAQ. CDR3 bases: TGTGCCAGCAGCTCACCTGGACTCATTCGACACGAGCAGTACTTC. It translates to CASSSPGLIRHEQYF.

The J gene is TRBJ2-7, the V gene TRBV19; 9 bases map to TRBD2. CDR3 length: 13 residues. Germline V gene data show CDR1 as LNHDA and CDR2 as SQIVND (reference sequence). Trimming removed 8 bases from V and 3 bases from J; junction bases left unmatched: 5. The CDR3 nucleotides read TGTGCCAGTGCGAGCGGGGGGCGCTACGAGCAGTACTTC. As protein: CASASGGRYEQYF.

The chain joins TRBV5-6 to TRBJ1-5; D is possibly TRBD1 (5 bases). Trimming left V 0 bases short and J 6 bases short, with 10 bases between. The CDR3 loop spans 14 amino acids. Germline assignment: CDR1 SGHDT and CDR2 YYEEEE. In DNA form, the CDR3 reads TGTGCCAGCAGCTTGGGACAGCCGGGTCAGCCCCAGCATTTT. This encodes CASSLGQPGQPQHF.

This chain's CDR3 is CASSLGRIPGDTQYF. In DNA form, the CDR3 reads TGTGCCAGCAGCTTGGGCAGGATACCAGGAGATACGCAGTATTTT. The chain uses TRBV5-6 and TRBJ2-3; D not resolved. The germline V and J ends were trimmed by 0 bases and 5 bases, with 13 bases remaining between them. The V gene's germline CDR1 is SGHDT and CDR2 YYEEEE. The CDR3 loop spans 15 amino acids.

The chain links TRBV7-8 to TRBJ2-5; unclear D gene. The germline gives CDR1 SGHVS, CDR2 FQNEAQ. The V gene lost 0 bases and the J gene lost 1 base, with 6 bases spanning the gap. This CDR3 is built from 14 residues. The CDR3 protein is CASSLAVAQETQYF. CDR3 bases: TGTGCCAGCAGCTTAGCTGTGGCCCAAGAGACCCAGTACTTC.

Points on this clone: Other DNA sequences in the sample encode the same CDR3. V is TRBV12-5 and J is TRBJ1-3; D is possibly TRBD1 (6 bases). The CDR3 sequence is 15 residues long. The V gene's germline CDR1 is LGHNT and CDR2 FRNRAP. V lost 2 bases to trimming and J lost 3 bases, with 11 bases between them. This CDR3 reads CASGLLRQDGNTIYF. The CDR3 DNA follows: TGTGCTAGTGGTTTGCTCCGACAGGATGGAAACACCATATATTTT. Full variable domain (outside the CDR3, taken from reference TRBV12-5 and TRBJ1-3): DARVTQTPRHKVTEMGQEVTMRCQPILGHNTVFWYRQTMMQGLELLAYFRNRAPLDDSGMPKDRFSAEMPDATLATLKIQPSEPRDSAVYFCASGLLRQDGNTIYFGEGSWLTVV.